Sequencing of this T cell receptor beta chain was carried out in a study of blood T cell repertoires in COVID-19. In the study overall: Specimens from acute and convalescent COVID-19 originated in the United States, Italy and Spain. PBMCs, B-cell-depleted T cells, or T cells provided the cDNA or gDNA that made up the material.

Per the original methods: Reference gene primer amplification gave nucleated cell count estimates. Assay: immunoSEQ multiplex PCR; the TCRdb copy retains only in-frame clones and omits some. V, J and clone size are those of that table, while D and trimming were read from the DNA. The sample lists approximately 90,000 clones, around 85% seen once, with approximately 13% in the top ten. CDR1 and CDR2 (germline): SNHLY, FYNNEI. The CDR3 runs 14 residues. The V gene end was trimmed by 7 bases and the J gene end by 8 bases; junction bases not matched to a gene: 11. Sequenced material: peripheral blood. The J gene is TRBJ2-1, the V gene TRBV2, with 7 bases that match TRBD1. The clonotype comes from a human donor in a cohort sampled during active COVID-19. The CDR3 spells CASTKGALVDEQFF. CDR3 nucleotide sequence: TGTGCCAGCACTAAGGGGGCTCTTGTCGATGAGCAGTTCTTC.